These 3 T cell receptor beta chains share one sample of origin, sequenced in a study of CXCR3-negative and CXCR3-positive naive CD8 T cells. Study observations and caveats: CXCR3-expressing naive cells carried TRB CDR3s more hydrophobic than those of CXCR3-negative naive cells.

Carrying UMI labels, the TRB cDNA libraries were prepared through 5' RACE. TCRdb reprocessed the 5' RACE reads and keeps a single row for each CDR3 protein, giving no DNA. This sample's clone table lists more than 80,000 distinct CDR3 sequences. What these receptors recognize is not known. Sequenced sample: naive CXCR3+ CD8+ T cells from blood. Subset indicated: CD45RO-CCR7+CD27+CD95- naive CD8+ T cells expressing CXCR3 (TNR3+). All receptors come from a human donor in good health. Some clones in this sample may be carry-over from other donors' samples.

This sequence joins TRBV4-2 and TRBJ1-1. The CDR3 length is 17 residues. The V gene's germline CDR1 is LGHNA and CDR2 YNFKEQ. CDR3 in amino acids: CASSQDKFSVGSTEAFF.

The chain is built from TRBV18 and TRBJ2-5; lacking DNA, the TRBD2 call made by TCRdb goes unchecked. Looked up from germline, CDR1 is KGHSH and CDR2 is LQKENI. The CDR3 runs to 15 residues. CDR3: CASSAGLRIPETQYF.

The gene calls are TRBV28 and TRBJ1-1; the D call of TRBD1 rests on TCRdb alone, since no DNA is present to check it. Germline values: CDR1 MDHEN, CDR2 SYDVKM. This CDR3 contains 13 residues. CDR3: CASSTRAITRAFF.